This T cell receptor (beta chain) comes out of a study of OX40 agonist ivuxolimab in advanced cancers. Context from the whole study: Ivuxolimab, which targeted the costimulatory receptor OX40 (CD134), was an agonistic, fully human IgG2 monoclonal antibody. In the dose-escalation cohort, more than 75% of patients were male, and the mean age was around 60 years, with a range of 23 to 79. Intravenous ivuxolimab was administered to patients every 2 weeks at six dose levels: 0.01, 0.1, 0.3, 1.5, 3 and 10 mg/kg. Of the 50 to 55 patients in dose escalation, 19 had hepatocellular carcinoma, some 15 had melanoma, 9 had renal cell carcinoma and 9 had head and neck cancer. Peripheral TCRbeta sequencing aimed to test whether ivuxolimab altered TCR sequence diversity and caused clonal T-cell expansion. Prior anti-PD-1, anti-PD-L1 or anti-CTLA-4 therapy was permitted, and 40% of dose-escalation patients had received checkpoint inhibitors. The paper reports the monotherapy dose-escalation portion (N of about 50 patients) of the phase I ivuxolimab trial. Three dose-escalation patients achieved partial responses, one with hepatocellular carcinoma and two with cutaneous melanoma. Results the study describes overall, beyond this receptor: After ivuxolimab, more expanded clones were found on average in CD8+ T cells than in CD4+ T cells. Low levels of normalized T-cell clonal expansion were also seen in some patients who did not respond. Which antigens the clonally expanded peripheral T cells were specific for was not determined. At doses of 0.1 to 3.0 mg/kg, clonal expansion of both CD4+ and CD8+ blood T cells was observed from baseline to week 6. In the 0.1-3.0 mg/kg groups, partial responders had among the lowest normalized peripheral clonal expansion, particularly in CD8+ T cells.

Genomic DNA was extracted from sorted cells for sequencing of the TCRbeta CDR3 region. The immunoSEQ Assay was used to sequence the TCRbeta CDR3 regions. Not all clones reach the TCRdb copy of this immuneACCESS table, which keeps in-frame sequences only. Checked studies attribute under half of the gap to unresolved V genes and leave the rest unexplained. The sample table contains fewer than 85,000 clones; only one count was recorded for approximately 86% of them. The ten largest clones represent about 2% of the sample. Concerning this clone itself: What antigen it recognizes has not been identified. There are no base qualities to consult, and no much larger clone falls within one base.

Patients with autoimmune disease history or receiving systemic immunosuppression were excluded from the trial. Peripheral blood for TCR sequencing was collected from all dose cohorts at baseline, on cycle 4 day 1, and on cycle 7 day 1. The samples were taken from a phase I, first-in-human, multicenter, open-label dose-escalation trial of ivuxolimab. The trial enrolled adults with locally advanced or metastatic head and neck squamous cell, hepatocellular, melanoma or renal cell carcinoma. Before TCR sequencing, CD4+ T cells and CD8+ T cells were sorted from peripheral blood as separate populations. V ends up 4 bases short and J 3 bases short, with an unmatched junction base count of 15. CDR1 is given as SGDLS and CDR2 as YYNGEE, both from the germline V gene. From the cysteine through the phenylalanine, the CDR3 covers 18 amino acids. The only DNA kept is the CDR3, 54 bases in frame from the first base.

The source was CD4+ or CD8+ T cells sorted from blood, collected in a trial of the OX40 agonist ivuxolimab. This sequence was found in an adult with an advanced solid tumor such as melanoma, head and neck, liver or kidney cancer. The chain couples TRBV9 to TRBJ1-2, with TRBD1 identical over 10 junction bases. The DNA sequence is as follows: TGTGCCAGCAGCCCACTCCCCGGGGGGACAGGGGCCCACTATGGCTACACCTTC. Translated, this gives CASSPLPGGTGAHYGYTF. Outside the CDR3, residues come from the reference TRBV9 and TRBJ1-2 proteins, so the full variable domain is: DSGVTQTPKHLITATGQRVTLRCSPRSGDLSVYWYQQSLDQGLQFLIQYYNGEERAKGNILERFSAQQFPDLHSELNLSSLELGDSALYFCASSPLPGGTGAHYGYTFGSGTRLTVV.